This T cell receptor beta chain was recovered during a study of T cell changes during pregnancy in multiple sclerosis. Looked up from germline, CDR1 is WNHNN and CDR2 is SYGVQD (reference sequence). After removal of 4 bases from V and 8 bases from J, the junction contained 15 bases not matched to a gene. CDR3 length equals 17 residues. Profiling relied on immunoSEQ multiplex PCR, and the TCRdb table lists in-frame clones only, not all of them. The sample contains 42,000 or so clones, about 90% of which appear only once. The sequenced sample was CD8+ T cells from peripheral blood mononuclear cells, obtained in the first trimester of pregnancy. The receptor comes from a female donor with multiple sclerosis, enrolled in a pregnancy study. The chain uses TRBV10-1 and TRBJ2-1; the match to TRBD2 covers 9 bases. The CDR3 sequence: CASSVRIAGAGEDEQFF. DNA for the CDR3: TGCGCCAGCAGTGTACGAATAGCGGGAGCGGGGGAGGATGAGCAGTTCTTC.